These 27 T cell receptor beta chains originate from one sample sequenced in a study of HIV-infected patients and healthy controls (dated by TCRdb to the mid-2010s). Since whole blood was used without any cell fractionation, the repertoire reflected all peripheral T cells in unsorted form. Receptor libraries were prepared by 5' RACE. The instrument was an Illumina MiSeq. Reverse transcription of approximately 500 ng RNA was performed with SuperScript III using primers directed against the alpha and beta constant regions. Separate alpha and beta chain libraries were generated by chain-specific third strand synthesis with multiplexing indices. TCRdb handled the public reads itself, with Q25 trimming in fastp and clone calling in MiXCR, and kept productive beta chains. All rows with the same CDR3 protein become a single entry with the most common DNA and genes. The sample has about 10,000 distinct CDR3 sequences on record, about 5.2% of them singletons. 13% to 15% of the sample is held by the ten biggest clonotypes.

The sample consisted of blood, taken before antiretroviral therapy. All receptors come from an adult with HIV infection.

The sample holds many counts of this clonotype. The genes are TRBV20-1 and TRBJ1-2, with D tentatively TRBD1 (5 bases). The CDR3 is 11 amino acids. V lost 6 bases and J lost 7, with 12 bases in between. Per the germline V gene, CDR1 is DFQATT and CDR2 is SNEGSKA (reference sequence). CDR3 residues: CSAHRNPGYTF. The CDR3 coding sequence is TGCAGTGCACACAGGAACCCTGGCTACACCTTC.

This clonotype was detected ten times or more. The chain has TRBV7-9 and TRBJ2-5; D is ambiguous. Germline V gene lookup returns CDR1 SEHNR and CDR2 FQNEAQ (reference sequence). The V end lost 1 base, the J end lost 6 bases, and 0 bases lay between the germline ends. The CDR3 totals 10 residues. For the CDR3, the DNA is TGTGCCAGCAGCTTAGAGACCCAGTACTTC. It encodes CASSLETQYF.

This clonotype was recorded many times. The chain joins TRBV7-6 to TRBJ2-5; no firm D call. V lost 5 bases, J lost 2 bases, and 12 bases lay in between. This CDR3 is 14 amino acids long. CDR1 SGHVS and CDR2 FNYEAQ come from the germline V gene. The CDR3 spells CASSHRDGQETQYF. The CDR3 coding sequence is TGTGCCAGCAGCCATCGTGATGGTCAAGAGACCCAGTACTTC.

The CDR3 DNA reads TGTGCCAGCAAAGGACAAACTAGCACAGATACGCAGTATTTT. It is translated as CASKGQTSTDTQYF. The chain uses TRBV12-3 or TRBV12-4 and TRBJ2-3, with D possibly being TRBD1 (5 bases). The germline V and J ends were trimmed by 7 bases and 0 bases, with 11 bases remaining between them. CDR3 length: 14 amino acids.

CDR3 coding DNA: TGTGCCAGCAGCCAGGGACTAGCGGGGGGGGATACGCAGTATTTT. It encodes CASSQGLAGGDTQYF. The rearrangement joins TRBV5-6 to TRBJ2-3; 16 nucleotides line up with TRBD2. V lost 4 bases, J lost 6 bases, and 2 bases stayed unmatched. Looked up from germline, CDR1 is SGHDT and CDR2 is YYEEEE. The CDR3 covers 15 residues.

This clonotype was counted many times. The V call is TRBV7-2, the J call TRBJ2-2, with no clear D. Germline loops: CDR1 SGHTA, CDR2 FQGNSA. V lost 3 bases and J 4 bases, leaving 6 bases between the germline ends. The CDR3 totals 13 residues. The CDR3 reads CASSFSLTGELFF. In DNA form, the CDR3 reads TGTGCCAGCAGCTTTAGTCTCACCGGGGAGCTGTTTTTT.

By sample share, this clonotype is medium-sized. The V call is TRBV5-6, the J call TRBJ2-3, with 7 bases lining up with TRBD1. The CDR3 sequence is 15 residues long. The V gene end was trimmed by 0 bases and the J gene end by 1 base; junction bases not matched to a gene: 2. The germline CDR1 and CDR2 sequences are SGHDT and YYEEEE. The CDR3 DNA sequence: TGTGCCAGCAGCTTGGGACAGGGTGGCACAGATACGCAGTATTTT. Translated: CASSLGQGGTDTQYF.

This clonotype was picked up many times. Here the CDR3 reads CASSQKGLGVSAQYF. CDR3 DNA: TGTGCCAGCAGCCAAAAAGGGCTAGGCGTTTCGGCCCAGTACTTC. V and J are TRBV3-1 and TRBJ2-5, with no clear D. The CDR3 runs 15 residues. The V and J ends lost 2 bases and 9 bases respectively, with 19 bases between them. Per germline, CDR1 LGHDT and CDR2 YNNKEL (reference sequence).

This clonotype occurred many times. The chain links TRBV11-2 to TRBJ2-1, with 9 bases that match TRBD1. V dropped 5 bases and J dropped 4; count of bases not matched to a gene: 3. The germline V gene encodes CDR1 SGHAT and CDR2 FQNNGV. This CDR3 comprises 14 residues. CDR3 loop: CASSPGQGYNEQFF. Here the CDR3 DNA reads TGTGCCAGCAGCCCGGGACAGGGTTACAATGAGCAGTTCTTC.

This clonotype appeared many times. This CDR3 is CASSRREDSDTQYF. The CDR3 nucleotides are TGTGCCAGTAGCCGGCGGGAGGACTCAGATACGCAGTATTTT. This chain links TRBV19 with TRBJ2-3, with 8 positions matching TRBD2. The CDR3 consists of 14 residues. Losses at the gene ends were 6 bases for V and 4 bases for J; bases not matched to a gene: 6. Germline CDR1 and CDR2: LNHDA and SQIVND (reference sequence).

This clonotype was seen repeatedly, ten times or more. The J gene is TRBJ2-3, the V gene TRBV9; D might be TRBD1 (6 bases). The CDR3 covers 18 residues. CDR1 and CDR2 from the germline V gene are SGDLS and YYNGEE. Trimming cost V 4 bases and J 0 bases, with 21 bases left between them. DNA of the CDR3: TGTGCCAGCAGCAGAGGGAGAGTGGGGACACCCAGCACAGATACGCAGTATTTT. Protein product: CASSRGRVGTPSTDTQYF.

Regarding this clonotype: A read error is possible here, since a much larger clone lies one base away. Without the conserved terminal phenylalanine or tryptophan, this CDR3 likely stems from a read error. This chain connects TRBV5-1 to TRBJ2-3, with 8 bases lining up with TRBD2. With 1 base clipped from V and 4 bases from J, the junction kept 5 bases outside the gene matches. The V gene's germline CDR1 is SGHRS and CDR2 YFSETQ. CDR3 length equals 15 residues. The CDR3 region is CASSLSGGVPDTQYL. The CDR3 DNA sequence: TGCGCCAGCAGCTTGTCGGGAGGGGTCCCAGATACGCAGTATTTG.

This clonotype was detected ten times or more. The chain joins TRBV30 to TRBJ2-3; no firm D call. Germline assignment: CDR1 GTSNPN and CDR2 SVGIG (reference sequence). Trimming shortened V by 3 bases and J by 4 bases, and 11 bases separated the two germline ends. This CDR3 contains 13 residues. The CDR3 protein is CAWSSGSSDTQYF. For the CDR3, the DNA is TGTGCCTGGAGCTCAGGTAGTTCAGATACGCAGTATTTT.

This chain connects TRBV20-1 to TRBJ2-1; 8 bases map to TRBD2. The V gene end was trimmed by 3 bases and the J gene end by 9 bases; junction bases not matched to a gene: 19. Germline CDR1 and CDR2: DFQATT and SNEGSKA (reference sequence). This CDR3 contains 17 residues. CDR3 region: CSASAAGGQGRWGEQFF. In DNA form, the CDR3 reads TGCAGTGCTAGCGCGGCGGGGGGCCAAGGCCGTTGGGGTGAGCAGTTCTTC.

At least ten counts were recorded for this clonotype. The chain joins TRBV5-1 to TRBJ2-7; no definite D call. Germline CDR1 is SGHRS and CDR2 is YFSETQ. Trimming took 2 bases from V and 5 from J, leaving 17 bases between them. CDR3 size: 15 residues. The CDR3 loop is CASSFSGGFGDEQYF. The CDR3 coding sequence is TGCGCCAGCAGCTTTTCCGGTGGGTTTGGAGACGAGCAGTACTTC. Together with reference TRBV5-1 and TRBJ2-7, the CDR3 gives the full variable domain: KAGVTQTPRYLIKTRGQQVTLSCSPISGHRSVSWYQQTPGQGLQFLFEYFSETQRNKGNFPGRFSGRQFSNSRSEMNVSTLELGDSALYLCASSFSGGFGDEQYFGPGTRLTVT.

This clonotype was observed a few times. V is TRBV7-6 and J is TRBJ1-1, with 7 bases that match TRBD1. The CDR3 runs 13 residues. Trimming cost V 5 bases and J 7 bases; bases outside gene matches: 7. Germline CDR1 SGHVS, CDR2 FNYEAQ. As DNA, the CDR3 is TGTGCCAGCAGCGGTGGGACAGACTATGAAGCTTTCTTT. It codes for CASSGGTDYEAFF.

This clonotype was observed at least ten times. CDR3 loop: CSARDPSDTFYEQYF. The CDR3 DNA follows: TGCAGTGCTAGAGATCCGAGTGACACCTTCTACGAGCAGTACTTC. V usage is TRBV20-1 and J usage is TRBJ2-7; D not certain. The CDR3 loop spans 15 amino acids. Germline V gives CDR1 DFQATT, CDR2 SNEGSKA (reference sequence). Trimming took off 0 bases at V and 3 bases at J, with 15 bases between the two ends.

This clonotype was seen many times. The CDR3 spells CASSLVGTGPTGELFF. CDR3 nucleotide sequence: TGTGCCAGCAGCTTAGTTGGGACAGGCCCCACCGGGGAGCTGTTTTTT. The chain uses TRBV7-4 and TRBJ2-2, with 8 nucleotides matching TRBD1. Germline-derived CDR1 and CDR2 are SGHVT and SQSDAQ. V was clipped by 1 base and J by 4 bases; unmatched bases: 5. The CDR3 runs to 16 residues.

This clonotype has a count of ten or more. The gene calls are TRBV12-3 or TRBV12-4 and TRBJ1-1; the D is unclear. The CDR3 has 12 amino acids. V dropped 8 bases and J dropped 4 bases, with 11 bases sitting between them. The CDR3 bases are TGTGCCAGCGGTATACCGGCCACTGAAGCTTTCTTT. Amino acid sequence: CASGIPATEAFF.

The chain uses TRBV28 and TRBJ1-5; the match to TRBD1 covers 8 bases. V was clipped by 7 bases and J by 6 bases; unmatched bases: 8. Looked up from germline, CDR1 is MDHEN and CDR2 is SYDVKM. This CDR3 has 14 amino acids. The CDR3 DNA reads as TGTGCCAGCAAAGGGCAGGGGGCCGGTCAGCCCCAGCATTTT. It yields the protein CASKGQGAGQPQHF.

This chain connects TRBV10-2 to TRBJ2-3, with 9 bases fitting TRBD2. The CDR3 loop spans 16 amino acids. Germline V CDR1 and CDR2: WSHSY, SAAADI. The J segment lost 5 bases and the V segment lost 0 bases, leaving 6 bases of the junction unmatched. CDR3 residues: CASSESGLAGIDTQYF. For the CDR3, the DNA is TGCGCCAGCAGTGAGTCTGGGCTAGCGGGAATAGATACGCAGTATTTT.

By proportion, this clonotype is medium-sized. The rearrangement joins TRBV6-1 to TRBJ2-3; D uncertain. The length of the CDR3 is 13 residues. Germline V CDR1 and CDR2: MNHNS, SASEGT. V dropped 0 bases and J dropped 3 bases, with 4 bases sitting between them. CDR3 in DNA: TGTGCCAGCAGTGAAGCGTGGACAGATACGCAGTATTTT. It translates to CASSEAWTDTQYF.

There are many counts of this clonotype. This chain joins TRBV28 and TRBJ2-7; D might be TRBD1 or TRBD2, each matching 5 bases. CDR1 is MDHEN and CDR2 is SYDVKM in the germline V gene. This CDR3 contains 11 residues. V lost 5 bases and J lost 12, with 14 bases in between. The CDR3 DNA follows: TGTGCCAGCAGTGGTGGACGGGGCCGGTACTTC. Its translation: CASSGGRGRYF.

By share of the sample, this clonotype is medium-sized (0.01 to 0.1%). V and J are TRBV20-1 and TRBJ2-1; D perhaps matches TRBD1 (6 bases). The CDR3 runs to 13 residues. CDR1 and CDR2 from the germline V gene are DFQATT and SNEGSKA (reference sequence). The V gene lost 6 bases and the J gene lost 6 bases, with 15 bases spanning the gap. For the CDR3, the DNA is TGCAGTGCACACCAGTCAGGGGTCAATGAGCAGTTCTTC. It codes for CSAHQSGVNEQFF.

The table lists this clonotype with many counts. This chain joins TRBV5-6 and TRBJ2-5; TRBD1 is a possible D gene (6 bases). This CDR3 has 16 amino acids. The germline V gene has CDR1 SGHDT and CDR2 YYEEEE. With 3 bases removed from V and 2 bases from J, the gap between germline ends came to 17 bases. The CDR3 reads CASSSPGHMIQETQYF. In DNA form, the CDR3 reads TGTGCCAGCAGCTCTCCGGGACACATGATTCAAGAGACCCAGTACTTC.

This clonotype has a count of ten or more. The J gene is TRBJ2-1, the V gene TRBV20-1; no definite D call. V lost 3 bases to trimming and J lost 7 bases, with 10 bases between them. The germline gives CDR1 DFQATT, CDR2 SNEGSKA (reference sequence). The CDR3 extends over 12 amino acids. In DNA, the CDR3 is TGCAGTGCTAGCTCGGTGAAGAATGAGCAGTTCTTC. Its protein product is CSASSVKNEQFF.

This clonotype has ten or more counts. The chain couples TRBV5-1 to TRBJ2-5; D uncertain. The CDR3 consists of 14 residues. Between the trimmed V and J ends, which lost 1 base and 4 bases, there was a span of 11 bases. Germline V CDR1 and CDR2: SGHRS, YFSETQ. CDR3 loop: CASSLLLGSETQYF. The CDR3 nucleotides are TGCGCCAGCAGCTTGTTGTTGGGCTCAGAGACCCAGTACTTC.